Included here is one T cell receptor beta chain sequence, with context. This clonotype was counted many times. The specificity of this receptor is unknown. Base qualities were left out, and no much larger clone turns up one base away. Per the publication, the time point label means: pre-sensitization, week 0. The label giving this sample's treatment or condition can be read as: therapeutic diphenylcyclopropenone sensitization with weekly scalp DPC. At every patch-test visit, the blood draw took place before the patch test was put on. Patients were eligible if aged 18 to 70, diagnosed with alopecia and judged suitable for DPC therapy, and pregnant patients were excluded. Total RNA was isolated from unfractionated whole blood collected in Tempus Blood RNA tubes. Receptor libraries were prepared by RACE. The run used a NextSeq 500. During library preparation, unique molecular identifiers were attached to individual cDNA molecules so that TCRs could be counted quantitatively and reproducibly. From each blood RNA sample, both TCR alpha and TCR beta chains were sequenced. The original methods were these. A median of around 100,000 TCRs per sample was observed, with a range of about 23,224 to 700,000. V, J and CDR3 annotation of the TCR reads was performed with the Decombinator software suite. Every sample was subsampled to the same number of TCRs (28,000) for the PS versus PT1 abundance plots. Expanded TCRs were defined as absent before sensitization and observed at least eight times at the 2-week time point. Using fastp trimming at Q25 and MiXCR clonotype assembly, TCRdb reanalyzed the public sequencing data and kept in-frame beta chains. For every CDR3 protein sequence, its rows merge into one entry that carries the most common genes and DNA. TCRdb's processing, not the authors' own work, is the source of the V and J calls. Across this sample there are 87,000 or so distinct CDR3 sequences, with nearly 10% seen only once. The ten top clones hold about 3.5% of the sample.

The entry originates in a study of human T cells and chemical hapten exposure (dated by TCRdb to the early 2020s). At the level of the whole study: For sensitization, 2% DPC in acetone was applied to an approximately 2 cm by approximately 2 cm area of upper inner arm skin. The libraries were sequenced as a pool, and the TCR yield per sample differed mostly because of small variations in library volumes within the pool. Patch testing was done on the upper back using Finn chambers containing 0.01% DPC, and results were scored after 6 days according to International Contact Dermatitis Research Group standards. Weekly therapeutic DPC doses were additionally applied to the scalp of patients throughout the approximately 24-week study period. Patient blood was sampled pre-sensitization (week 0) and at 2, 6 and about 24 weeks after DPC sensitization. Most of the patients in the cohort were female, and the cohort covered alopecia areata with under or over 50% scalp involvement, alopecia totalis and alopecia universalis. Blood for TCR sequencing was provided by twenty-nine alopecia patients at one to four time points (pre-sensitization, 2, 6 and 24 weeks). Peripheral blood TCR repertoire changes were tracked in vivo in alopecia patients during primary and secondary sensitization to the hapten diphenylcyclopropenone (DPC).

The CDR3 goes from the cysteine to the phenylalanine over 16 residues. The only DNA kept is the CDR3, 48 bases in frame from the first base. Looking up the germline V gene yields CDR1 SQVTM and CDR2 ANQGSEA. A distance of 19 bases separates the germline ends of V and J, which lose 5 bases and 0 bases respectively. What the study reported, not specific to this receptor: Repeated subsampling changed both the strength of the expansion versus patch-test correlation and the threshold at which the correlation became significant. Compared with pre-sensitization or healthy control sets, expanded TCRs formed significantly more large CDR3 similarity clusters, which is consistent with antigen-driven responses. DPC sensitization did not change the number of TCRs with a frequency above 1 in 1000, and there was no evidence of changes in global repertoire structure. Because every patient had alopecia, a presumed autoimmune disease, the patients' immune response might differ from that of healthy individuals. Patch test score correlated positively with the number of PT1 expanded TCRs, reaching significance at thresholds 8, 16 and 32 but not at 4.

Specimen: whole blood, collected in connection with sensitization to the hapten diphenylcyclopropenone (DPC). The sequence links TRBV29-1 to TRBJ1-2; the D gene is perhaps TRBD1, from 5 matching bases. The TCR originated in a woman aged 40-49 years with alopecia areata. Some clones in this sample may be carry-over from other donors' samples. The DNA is TGCAGCGTTTACGGTCTCCGGGACGGTGCTAACTATGGCTACACCTTC. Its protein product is CSVYGLRDGANYGYTF.